This T cell receptor (beta chain) originates from a study of CD8+ T cells in alopecia areata. Study-level points and caveats: Scalp clonality and expanded CD8+ clones among the top 100 were significantly decreased by tofacitinib.

Sample treatment: oral pan-JAK inhibitor, 5-10 mg twice daily. This CDR3 has 14 residues. The germline V gene encodes CDR1 SNHLY and CDR2 FYNNEI. V was clipped by 7 bases and J by 0 bases, with 10 bases between them. Extraction and reverse transcription of RNA yielded cDNA as the sequencing template. Using immunoSEQ multiplex PCR, the repertoire was profiled, and TCRdb retains in-frame clones only, with some absent. The sample contains approximately 180,000 clones, less than 65% of which appear only once. With respect to this clone: The target antigen is unknown.

The TCR was taken from a human donor with alopecia areata. This chain joins TRBV2 and TRBJ1-5, with D perhaps matching TRBD1 (6 bases). The input for sequencing was CD4+ T cells sorted from blood, taken at week 24, from a patient treated with tofacitinib. This chain's CDR3 is CASMGHFSNQPQHF. CDR3 in DNA: TGTGCCAGCATGGGACACTTTAGCAATCAGCCCCAGCATTTT.